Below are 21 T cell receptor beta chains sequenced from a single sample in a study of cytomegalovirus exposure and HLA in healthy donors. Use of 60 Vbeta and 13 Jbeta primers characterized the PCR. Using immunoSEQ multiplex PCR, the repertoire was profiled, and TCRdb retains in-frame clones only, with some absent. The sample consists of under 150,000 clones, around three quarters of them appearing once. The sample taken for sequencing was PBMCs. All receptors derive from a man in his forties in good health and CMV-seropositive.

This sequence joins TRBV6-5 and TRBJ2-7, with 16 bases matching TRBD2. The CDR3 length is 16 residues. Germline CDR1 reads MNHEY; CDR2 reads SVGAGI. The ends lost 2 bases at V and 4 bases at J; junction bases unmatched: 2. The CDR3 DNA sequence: TGTGCCAGCAGTTACGGGACTAGCGGGGGGGTTTACGAGCAGTACTTC. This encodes CASSYGTSGGVYEQYF.

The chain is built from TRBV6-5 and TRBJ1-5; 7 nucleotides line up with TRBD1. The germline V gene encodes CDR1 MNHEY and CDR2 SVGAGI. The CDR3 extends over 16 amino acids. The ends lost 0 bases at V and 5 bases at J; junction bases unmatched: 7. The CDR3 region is CASSYSSRGLHQPQHF. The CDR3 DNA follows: TGTGCCAGCAGTTACTCGAGTAGGGGGCTTCATCAGCCCCAGCATTTT.

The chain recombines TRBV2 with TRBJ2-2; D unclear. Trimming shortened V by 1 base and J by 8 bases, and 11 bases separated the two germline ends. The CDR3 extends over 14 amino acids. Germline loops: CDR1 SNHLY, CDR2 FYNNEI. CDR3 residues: CASSEVTPSGELFF. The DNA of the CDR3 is TGTGCCAGCAGTGAAGTAACTCCCTCGGGGGAGCTGTTTTTT.

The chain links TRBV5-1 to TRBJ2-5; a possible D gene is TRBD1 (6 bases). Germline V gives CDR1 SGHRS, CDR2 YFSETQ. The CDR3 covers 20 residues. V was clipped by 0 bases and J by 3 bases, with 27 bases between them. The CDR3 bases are TGCGCCAGCAGCTTGGTGTGGACAGTTGAATCAGCGGAGTGGAAAGAGACCCAGTACTTC. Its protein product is CASSLVWTVESAEWKETQYF.

The CDR3 is CASSPRRYSNQPQHF. The CDR3 DNA sequence: TGTGCCAGCTCACCGCGAAGATATAGCAATCAGCCCCAGCATTTT. This chain joins TRBV18 and TRBJ1-5; D gene unclear. Trimming shortened V by 3 bases and J by 0 bases, and 9 bases separated the two germline ends. The CDR3 length is 15 residues. Per germline, CDR1 KGHSH and CDR2 LQKENI. Full variable domain (missing parts from reference TRBV18 and TRBJ1-5): NAGVMQNPRHLVRRRGQEARLRCSPMKGHSHVYWYRQLPEEGLKFMVYLQKENIIDESGMPKERFSAEFPKEGPSILRIQQVVRGDSAAYFCASSPRRYSNQPQHFGDGTRLSIL.

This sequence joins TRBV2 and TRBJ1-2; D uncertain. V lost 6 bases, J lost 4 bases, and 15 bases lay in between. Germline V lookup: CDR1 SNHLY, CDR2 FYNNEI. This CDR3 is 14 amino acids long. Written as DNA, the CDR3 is TGTGCCAGCAGAGCTAACGGTGATAGCTATGGCTACACCTTC. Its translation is CASRANGDSYGYTF.

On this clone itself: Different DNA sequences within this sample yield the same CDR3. The chain's CDR3 is CASSRGNEQYF. The CDR3 DNA follows: TGTGCCAGCAGTAGAGGCAACGAGCAGTACTTC. The chain has TRBV27 and TRBJ2-7; D uncertain. Deletions cut 5 bases from V and 5 bases from J, with 7 bases between. Germline CDR1 and CDR2: MNHEY and SMNVEV (reference sequence). The CDR3 extends over 11 amino acids.

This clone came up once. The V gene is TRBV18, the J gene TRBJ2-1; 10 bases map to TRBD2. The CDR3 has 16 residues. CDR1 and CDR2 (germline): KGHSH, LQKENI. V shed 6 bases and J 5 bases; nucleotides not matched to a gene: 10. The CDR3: CASSGAGLAEDNEQFF. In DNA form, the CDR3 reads TGTGCCAGCTCCGGAGCCGGACTAGCGGAAGACAATGAGCAGTTCTTC.

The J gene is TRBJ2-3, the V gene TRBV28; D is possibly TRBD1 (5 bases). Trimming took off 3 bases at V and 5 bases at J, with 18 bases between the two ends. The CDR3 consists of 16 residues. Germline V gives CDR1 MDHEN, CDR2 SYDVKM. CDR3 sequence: CASSFDVGAKIDTQYF. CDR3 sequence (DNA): TGTGCCAGCAGTTTCGACGTAGGGGCGAAGATAGATACGCAGTATTTT.

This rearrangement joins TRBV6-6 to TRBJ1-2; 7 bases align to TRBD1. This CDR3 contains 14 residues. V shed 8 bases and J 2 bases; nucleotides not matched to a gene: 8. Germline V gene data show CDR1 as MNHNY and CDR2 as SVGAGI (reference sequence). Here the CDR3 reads CASWGQRMNYGYTF. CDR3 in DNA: TGTGCCAGCTGGGGACAGCGCATGAACTATGGCTACACCTTC.

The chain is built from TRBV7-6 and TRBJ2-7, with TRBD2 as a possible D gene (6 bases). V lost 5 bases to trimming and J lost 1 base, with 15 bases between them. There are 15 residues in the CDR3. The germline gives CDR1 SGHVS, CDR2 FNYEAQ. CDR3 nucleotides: TGTGCCAGCAGCCCCCCCGGGGGTGGGTCCTACGAGCAGTACTTC. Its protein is CASSPPGGGSYEQYF.

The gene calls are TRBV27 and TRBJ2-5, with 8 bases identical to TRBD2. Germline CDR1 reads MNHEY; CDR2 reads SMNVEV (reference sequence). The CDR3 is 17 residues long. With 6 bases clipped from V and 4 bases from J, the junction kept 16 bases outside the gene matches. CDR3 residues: CASSPRMTRTSLETQYF. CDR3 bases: TGTGCCAGCAGCCCCCGAATGACTCGGACTAGCTTAGAGACCCAGTACTTC.

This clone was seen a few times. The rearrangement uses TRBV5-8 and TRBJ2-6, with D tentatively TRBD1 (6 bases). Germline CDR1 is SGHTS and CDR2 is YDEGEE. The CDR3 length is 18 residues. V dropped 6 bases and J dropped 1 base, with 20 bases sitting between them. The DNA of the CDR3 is TGTGCCAGCACCTCCGGGACACTAATACTTTCTGGGGCCAACGTCCTGACTTTC. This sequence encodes CASTSGTLILSGANVLTF.

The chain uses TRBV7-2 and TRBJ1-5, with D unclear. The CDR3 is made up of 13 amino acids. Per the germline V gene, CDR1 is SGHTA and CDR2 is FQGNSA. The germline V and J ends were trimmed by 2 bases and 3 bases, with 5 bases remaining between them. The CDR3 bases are TGTGCCAGCAGCTTACAGGACAATCAGCCCCAGCATTTT. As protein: CASSLQDNQPQHF.

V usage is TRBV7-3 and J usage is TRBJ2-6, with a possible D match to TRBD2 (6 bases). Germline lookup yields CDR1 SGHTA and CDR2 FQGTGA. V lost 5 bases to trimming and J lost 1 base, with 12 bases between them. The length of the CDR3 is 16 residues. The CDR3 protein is CASSRDGGSGANVLTF. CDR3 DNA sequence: TGTGCCAGCAGCCGCGATGGGGGGTCTGGGGCCAACGTCCTGACTTTC. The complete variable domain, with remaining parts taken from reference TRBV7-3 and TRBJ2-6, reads GAGVSQTPSNKVTEKGKYVELRCDPISGHTALYWYRQSLGQGPEFLIYFQGTGAADDSGLPNDRFFAVRPEGSVSTLKIQRTERGDSAVYLCASSRDGGSGANVLTFGAGSRLTVL.

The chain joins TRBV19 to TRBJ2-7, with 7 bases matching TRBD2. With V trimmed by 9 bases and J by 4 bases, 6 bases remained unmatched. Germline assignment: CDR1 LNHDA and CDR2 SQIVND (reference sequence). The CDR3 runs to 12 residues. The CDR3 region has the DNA TGTGCCAGGTCCAGCGGGATTTACGAGCAGTACTTC. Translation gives CARSSGIYEQYF.

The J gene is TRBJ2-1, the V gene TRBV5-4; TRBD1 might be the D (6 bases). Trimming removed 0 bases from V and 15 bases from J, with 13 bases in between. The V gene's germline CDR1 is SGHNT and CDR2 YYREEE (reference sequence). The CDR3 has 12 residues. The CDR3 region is CASSLVEGERFF. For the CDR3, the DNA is TGTGCCAGCAGCTTGGTTGAGGGGGAACGGTTCTTC.

The chain's CDR3 is CASSQAFREKLFF. In nucleotides, the CDR3 is TGTGCCAGCAGCCAAGCCTTTCGGGAAAAACTGTTTTTT. The V call is TRBV14, the J call TRBJ1-4, with no clear D. The V end lost 1 base, the J end lost 8 bases, and 8 bases lay between the germline ends. Germline lookup yields CDR1 SGHDN and CDR2 FVKESK. The CDR3 totals 13 residues.

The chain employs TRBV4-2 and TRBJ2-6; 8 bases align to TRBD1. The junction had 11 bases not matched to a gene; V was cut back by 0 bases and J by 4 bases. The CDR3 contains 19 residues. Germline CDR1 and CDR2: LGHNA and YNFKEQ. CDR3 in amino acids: CASSQDPGTGGGGANVLTF. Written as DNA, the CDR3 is TGTGCCAGCAGCCAAGATCCGGGCACAGGGGGAGGCGGGGCCAACGTCCTGACTTTC.

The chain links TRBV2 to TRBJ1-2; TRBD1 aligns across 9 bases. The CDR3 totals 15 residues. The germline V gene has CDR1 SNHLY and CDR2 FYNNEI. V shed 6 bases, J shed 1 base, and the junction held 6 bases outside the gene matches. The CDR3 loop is CASSSKGQGNYGYTF. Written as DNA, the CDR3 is TGTGCCAGCAGCTCTAAGGGACAGGGTAACTATGGCTACACCTTC.

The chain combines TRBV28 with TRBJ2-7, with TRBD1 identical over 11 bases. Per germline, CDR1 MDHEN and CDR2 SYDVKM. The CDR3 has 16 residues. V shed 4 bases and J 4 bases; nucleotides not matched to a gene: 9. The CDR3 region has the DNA TGTGCCAGCAGTTCATACCGGGACAGGGGGATGTACGAGCAGTACTTC. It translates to CASSSYRDRGMYEQYF.